Shown below are 32 T cell receptor beta chains from a single sample sequenced in a study of T cells in Graves' hyperthyroidism and ophthalmopathy. The CDR3 regions of TCR beta were amplified from RNA transcripts. A set of HTBI primers served as the primers for a first-round RT-PCR of the TCR CDR3. TCRdb itself ran the multiplex PCR reads through MiXCR, one entry per CDR3 protein. The sample includes about 580,000 distinct CDR3 sequences, roughly 13% of them seen just once. Sequencing was done on a sample of blood. These receptors originate from a woman younger than 45 with Graves' hyperthyroidism that later progressed to Graves' ophthalmopathy.

Ten or more counts support this clonotype. J is TRBJ2-1 and V is TRBV28; 8 bases agree with TRBD1. The CDR3 contains 17 residues. Germline V gene lookup returns CDR1 MDHEN and CDR2 SYDVKM. The V and J ends lost 5 bases and 1 base, in that order; junction bases with no gene match: 10. The CDR3: CASSPVQGAKSYNEQFF. In DNA, the CDR3 is TGTGCCAGCAGTCCCGTTCAGGGGGCGAAGTCCTACAATGAGCAGTTCTTC.

This clonotype appeared many times. This chain joins TRBV11-3 and TRBJ2-1, with 10 bases identical to TRBD2. The CDR3 loop spans 18 amino acids. Trimming at V came to 0 bases and at J to 4 bases, leaving 9 bases not matched to a gene. Germline assignment: CDR1 SGHNT and CDR2 YENEEA. The CDR3 bases are TGTGCCAGCAGCTTAGATAAAAGGGGACTAGCGAAGTACAATGAGCAGTTCTTC. The encoded protein is CASSLDKRGLAKYNEQFF.

In its sample, this clonotype was seen many times. The chain employs TRBV12-3 or TRBV12-4 and TRBJ1-4; D may be TRBD1 (5 bases). V lost 0 bases to trimming and J lost 6 bases, with 11 bases between them. CDR3 size: 15 residues. The DNA of the CDR3 is TGTGCCAGCAGTTTAGCGGACCCCAGGGATGAAAAACTGTTTTTT. Its translation is CASSLADPRDEKLFF.

Ten or more counts support this clonotype. V gene TRBV20-1 combines with J gene TRBJ2-7; D perhaps matches TRBD2 (6 bases). The germline gives CDR1 DFQATT, CDR2 SNEGSKA (reference sequence). CDR3 length: 14 amino acids. V was shortened by 3 bases and J by 2 bases, with 14 bases between the two germline ends. Here the CDR3 DNA reads TGCAGTGCTAGTCGAGGAGGGGCGACCTACGAGCAGTACTTC. Translated: CSASRGGATYEQYF.

This clonotype was picked up one time. The chain employs TRBV7-6 and TRBJ2-2, with a possible D match to TRBD2 (5 bases). Trimming took 1 base from V and 3 from J, leaving 12 bases between them. Germline loops: CDR1 SGHVS, CDR2 FNYEAQ. This CDR3 has 16 amino acids. CDR3 DNA: TGTGCCAGCAGCTTAGTTATGGGGAGTGACACCGGGGAGCTGTTTTTT. Translated: CASSLVMGSDTGELFF.

This clonotype has a count of ten or more. V gene TRBV28 combines with J gene TRBJ2-6; D possibly corresponds to TRBD2 (7 bases). The CDR3 sequence is 14 residues long. Germline CDR1 reads MDHEN; CDR2 reads SYDVKM. The germline V and J ends were trimmed by 10 bases and 4 bases, with 14 bases remaining between them. CDR3 in DNA: TGTGCCATACAAGGGGGGGTCGGGGCCAACGTCCTGACTTTC. Amino acids: CAIQGGVGANVLTF.

This clonotype was detected ten times or more. This chain links TRBV6-1 with TRBJ1-3; D possibly corresponds to TRBD1 (5 bases). Germline V gives CDR1 MNHNS, CDR2 SASEGT. V dropped 6 bases and J dropped 4 bases, with 16 bases sitting between them. There are 15 residues in the CDR3. The CDR3 loop reads CASRQEHLNGNTIYF. CDR3 bases: TGTGCCAGCAGACAGGAACACTTAAACGGAAACACCATATATTTT.

This clonotype was seen at least ten times. V and J are TRBV11-2 and TRBJ2-2; D remains unclear. V was pared by 1 base and J by 4 bases, with 4 bases between. The germline V gene encodes CDR1 SGHAT and CDR2 FQNNGV. This CDR3 has 13 amino acids. The CDR3 is CASSLVSTGELFF. The CDR3 nucleotides are TGTGCCAGCAGCTTAGTGAGCACCGGGGAGCTGTTTTTT. The full variable domain, completed using reference TRBV11-2 and TRBJ2-2, is EAGVAQSPRYKIIEKRQSVAFWCNPISGHATLYWYQQILGQGPKLLIQFQNNGVVDDSQLPKDRFSAERLKGVDSTLKIQPAKLEDSAVYLCASSLVSTGELFFGEGSRLTVL.

This clonotype was observed a single time. The J gene is TRBJ2-7, the V gene TRBV20-1; TRBD1 is a possible D gene (5 bases). V was pared by 5 bases and J by 3 bases, with 11 bases between. Germline assignment: CDR1 DFQATT and CDR2 SNEGSKA (reference sequence). The CDR3 covers 12 residues. CDR3 protein: CSASAGIYEQYF. CDR3 coding DNA: TGCAGTGCTTCAGCAGGGATCTACGAGCAGTACTTC.

This clonotype has at least ten counts. V and J are TRBV11-3 and TRBJ2-3; 7 nucleotides line up with TRBD1. Per the germline V gene, CDR1 is SGHNT and CDR2 is YENEEA. This CDR3 region has 13 residues. Trimming at V came to 5 bases and at J to 8 bases, leaving 7 bases not matched to a gene. The CDR3 nucleotides are TGTGCCAGCAGCGCCGACAGGGTGGCTACGCAGTATTTT. This sequence encodes CASSADRVATQYF.

This clonotype was seen a handful of times. The chain is built from TRBV14 and TRBJ2-7, with TRBD2 identical over 11 bases. The CDR3 runs to 15 residues. Germline CDR1 reads SGHDN; CDR2 reads FVKESK. The junction had 5 bases not matched to a gene; V was cut back by 4 bases and J by 3 bases. The CDR3 reads CASSRGLAGSYEQYF. The CDR3 region has the DNA TGTGCCAGCAGCCGCGGACTAGCGGGCAGCTACGAGCAGTACTTC.

This clonotype was detected ten times or more. This chain uses TRBV28 with TRBJ2-1, with D hard to call. The V and J ends lost 11 bases and 6 bases respectively, with 20 bases between them. Germline V lookup: CDR1 MDHEN, CDR2 SYDVKM. The CDR3 length is 14 residues. CDR3 sequence (DNA): TGTGCCTCAACTGCAGAACCCTGGGGCAATGAGCAGTTCTTC. This encodes CASTAEPWGNEQFF.

The chain couples TRBV13 to TRBJ1-6, with D maybe TRBD1 (5 bases). CDR1 and CDR2 (germline): PRHDT, FYEKMQ (reference sequence). The CDR3 covers 19 residues. V lost 5 bases and J 0 bases, leaving 20 bases between the germline ends. CDR3 residues: CASSTDGTVFSSYNSPLHF. The CDR3 DNA follows: TGTGCCAGCAGCACGGACGGGACCGTTTTTAGCTCCTATAATTCACCCCTCCACTTT.

This clonotype was counted between two and nine times. V gene TRBV7-8 combines with J gene TRBJ1-2; D is possibly TRBD1 (5 bases). In germline, CDR1 is SGHVS, CDR2 FQNEAQ. The V end was cut by 5 bases, the J end by 4 bases, with 11 bases between. The CDR3 extends over 13 amino acids. The CDR3 DNA sequence: TGTGCCAGCAGCCAAGGGGTTGCCTATGGCTACACCTTC. Protein sequence: CASSQGVAYGYTF.

This clonotype was counted at least ten times. This chain connects TRBV11-3 to TRBJ2-7; the D is unclear. V was pared by 0 bases and J by 6 bases, with 12 bases between. The V gene's germline CDR1 is SGHNT and CDR2 YENEEA. CDR3 length equals 14 residues. The chain's CDR3 is CASSLEAGAREQYF. CDR3 bases: TGTGCCAGCAGCTTAGAGGCCGGAGCGCGCGAGCAGTACTTC.

Comments on this clonotype: One base away lies a much larger clone, so this may be a sequencing read error. The V call is TRBV12-3 or TRBV12-4, the J call TRBJ1-2; D is possibly TRBD1 (5 bases). There are 15 residues in the CDR3. The CDR3 DNA reads as TGTGCCAGCTCGGAAAGGGCGGGGCTCAACTATGGCTGCACCTTC. Translated: CASSERAGLNYGCTF.

This clonotype occurred many times. This chain joins TRBV12-3 or TRBV12-4 and TRBJ2-2; D unclear. This CDR3 spans 13 amino acids. With 6 bases removed from V and 1 base from J, the gap between germline ends came to 6 bases. This CDR3 reads CASRVKNTGELFF. CDR3 nucleotide sequence: TGTGCCAGCAGGGTGAAGAACACCGGGGAGCTGTTTTTT.

This clonotype was counted between two and nine times. The chain couples TRBV24-1 to TRBJ1-2; D is unclear. V was trimmed by 3 bases and J by 3 bases, leaving 10 bases between them. Germline V gene sequence: CDR1 KGHDR, CDR2 SFDVKD. The CDR3 has 14 residues. The CDR3 loop is CATSDRTQYYGYTF. In nucleotides, the CDR3 is TGTGCCACCAGTGATCGGACCCAATACTATGGCTACACCTTC.

In this sample, this clonotype turned up many times. V is TRBV2 and J is TRBJ1-5; the D gene is possibly TRBD1 (6 bases). The length of the CDR3 is 15 residues. Between the trimmed V and J ends, which lost 2 bases and 1 base, there was a span of 9 bases. Germline-derived CDR1 and CDR2 are SNHLY and FYNNEI. The CDR3 DNA reads TGTGCCAGCAGTGAACCAGGGGCGAGCAATCAGCCCCAGCATTTT. It translates to CASSEPGASNQPQHF.

This clonotype was detected many times. The V and J genes are TRBV20-1 and TRBJ2-7, with no clear D. Trimming took off 6 bases at V and 1 base at J, with 13 bases between the two ends. Germline values: CDR1 DFQATT, CDR2 SNEGSKA (reference sequence). The CDR3 totals 13 residues. The CDR3 DNA reads as TGCAGTGCGTTGACTGAACGATCCTACGAGCAGTACTTC. Translated: CSALTERSYEQYF.

This clonotype occurred many times. The chain links TRBV12-3 or TRBV12-4 to TRBJ1-2; maybe TRBD1 (5 bases). The CDR3 totals 13 residues. Trimming took off 7 bases at V and 7 bases at J, with 16 bases between the two ends. CDR3 amino acids: CASTEGVVSGYTF. The CDR3 nucleotides are TGTGCCAGCACCGAAGGGGTAGTCTCTGGCTACACCTTC.

This clonotype has ten or more counts. V and J are TRBV29-1 and TRBJ1-4; 10 bases map to TRBD1. Looked up from germline, CDR1 is SQVTM and CDR2 is ANQGSEA. The CDR3 length is 16 residues. The J segment lost 0 bases and the V segment lost 4 bases, leaving 5 bases of the junction unmatched. CDR3 sequence (DNA): TGCAGCGTTGGACAGGGGGCCTTAGCAACTAATGAAAAACTGTTTTTT. Residues: CSVGQGALATNEKLFF.

This clonotype was seen ten or more times. The chain has TRBV10-3 and TRBJ1-5; D is ambiguous. V was shortened by 3 bases and J by 6 bases, with 15 bases between the two germline ends. Germline assignment: CDR1 ENHRY and CDR2 SYGVKD. The CDR3 covers 15 residues. CDR3 nucleotides: TGTGCCATCAGTGAAGGGAACCTTGTACTTCAGCCCCAGCATTTT. Encoded protein: CAISEGNLVLQPQHF.

This clonotype was seen a handful of times. The rearrangement uses TRBV5-6 and TRBJ2-7; the D gene is possibly TRBD2 (6 bases). This CDR3 has 15 residues. The ends were cut back, 2 bases at V and 2 bases at J, with 14 bases in the middle. Per germline, CDR1 SGHDT and CDR2 YYEEEE. The chain's CDR3 is CASSLPSGEAYEQYF. DNA for the CDR3: TGTGCCAGCAGCTTACCTTCCGGGGAGGCCTACGAGCAGTACTTC.

This clonotype has at least ten counts. The CDR3 nucleotides read TGTGCCAGCAGTCCCCGTAGCGGGAGGGCGTGGTCCTACAATGAGCAGTTCTTC. Protein: CASSPRSGRAWSYNEQFF. The chain recombines TRBV28 with TRBJ2-1; 11 bases line up with TRBD2. With 5 bases clipped from V and 1 base from J, the junction kept 10 bases outside the gene matches. This CDR3 is built from 18 residues. Per germline, CDR1 MDHEN and CDR2 SYDVKM.

A remark on this clonotype: One end of the junction does not line up with germline, which may come from a read error. This chain links TRBV19 with TRBJ2-1; 14 bases fit TRBD2. CDR1 is LNHDA and CDR2 is SQIVND in the germline V gene (reference sequence). CDR3 length equals 18 residues. CDR3 residues: CACSLKGLAGGLYNEQFF. DNA of the CDR3: TGTGCCTGTAGTCTCAAAGGACTAGCGGGAGGACTGTACAATGAGCAGTTCTTC.

This clonotype was detected ten times or more. The gene calls are TRBV30 and TRBJ2-7, with D maybe TRBD2 (5 bases). CDR1 and CDR2 from the germline V gene are GTSNPN and SVGIG (reference sequence). The CDR3 totals 13 residues. V was clipped by 3 bases and J by 7 bases, with 16 bases between them. The CDR3 sequence is CAWSPFGMGEQYF. The CDR3 region has the DNA TGTGCCTGGAGCCCGTTCGGGATGGGGGAGCAGTACTTC.

This sequence joins TRBV2 and TRBJ2-5, with D tentatively TRBD2 (5 bases). The CDR3 sequence is 13 residues long. The V and J ends lost 7 bases and 0 bases respectively, with 9 bases between them. The germline V gene has CDR1 SNHLY and CDR2 FYNNEI. Here the CDR3 reads CASNLLDQETQYF. CDR3 DNA sequence: TGTGCCAGCAATCTACTAGACCAAGAGACCCAGTACTTC.

On this clonotype itself: One end of the junction is discordant with germline, which a read error may explain. The chain combines TRBV19 with TRBJ1-5; a possible D gene is TRBD1 (6 bases). Looked up from germline, CDR1 is LNHDA and CDR2 is SQIVND (reference sequence). CDR3 length equals 14 residues. The DNA for the CDR3 is TGTGCCAGTAGTTACACCCCTACAGGGCAGCCCCAGCACTTT. This codes for CASSYTPTGQPQHF.

This clonotype has a handful of counts. V and J are TRBV27 and TRBJ2-2; D could derive from TRBD1 or TRBD2 (6 bases each). This CDR3 comprises 16 residues. The germline V and J ends were trimmed by 2 bases and 6 bases, with 16 bases remaining between them. The germline CDR1 and CDR2 sequences are MNHEY and SMNVEV (reference sequence). Written as DNA, the CDR3 is TGTGCCAGCAGTTTAAAGGGGGGTGAAATGGCCGGGGAGCTGTTTTTT. Its translation is CASSLKGGEMAGELFF.

The V and J genes are TRBV7-6 and TRBJ2-1; either TRBD1 or TRBD2 may supply D (5 bases each). The CDR3 is made up of 14 amino acids. From germline, CDR1 is SGHVS and CDR2 FNYEAQ. V was cut by 5 bases and J by 3 bases, with 11 bases left in between. The CDR3 region has the DNA TGTGCCAGCAGCCGGGGCTTAGTCTACAATGAGCAGTTCTTC. Its translation: CASSRGLVYNEQFF. The full variable domain, completed using reference TRBV7-6 and TRBJ2-1, is GAGVSQSPRYKVTKRGQDVALRCDPISGHVSLYWYRQALGQGPEFLTYFNYEAQQDKSGLPNDRFSAERPEGSISTLTIQRTEQRDSAMYRCASSRGLVYNEQFFGPGTRLTVL.

Ten or more counts support this clonotype. This chain connects TRBV12-3 or TRBV12-4 to TRBJ1-3; no firm D call. The CDR3 runs 15 residues. Trimming took off 3 bases at V and 1 base at J, with 10 bases between the two ends. CDR3 residues: CASSFGDWSGNTIYF. The CDR3 nucleotides read TGTGCCAGCAGTTTCGGTGACTGGTCTGGAAACACCATATATTTT.